This is a list of T cell receptor beta chains from one sample in a study of blood T cell repertoires in COVID-19. Libraries were prepared by immunoSEQ multiplex PCR; TCRdb keeps only in-frame clonotypes and omits some of them. The top ten hold under 8% of the sample, which has some 170,000 clones, around 85% seen once. Sequenced material: PBMCs or T cells enriched from blood (not recorded which). Every receptor here comes from a man aged 40-50 years who had recovered from COVID-19. Each CDR3 is given without its conserved first and last residue. Each record gives: V gene, CDR3 protein.

>TRBV5-4
ASSSVDSHGYT
>TRBV2
ASSETTNQETQY
>TRBV11-3
ASSLGGRTDSNYGYT
>TRBV30
AWSGGVSDTGELF
>TRBV19
ASSGAAREKLF
>TRBV3-1/TRBV3-2
ASSPGGTGTEAF
>TRBV10-3
AISPGDRGRGGTEAF
>TRBV5-5
ASSWGLGSYNEQF
>TRBV9
ASSVGDTHNSPLH
>TRBV5-4
ASSQRTGASNEKLF
>TRBV3-1/TRBV3-2
ASSLGTSSYEQY
>TRBV5-1
ASSPVMNTEAF
>TRBV6-5
ASRPGGDNTEAF
>TRBV13
ASSTQTPGRTGIYGYT
>TRBV5-6
ASSWDRGNSPLH
>TRBV5-8
ASSRTGPYGYT
>TRBV2
ASSRNRGVGEAF
>TRBV30
AWSADQTRGYT
>TRBV20-1
SASGGGEAF
>TRBV2
ASTLDSTEAF
>TRBV12-5
ASGTGQGLPLGNSPLH
>TRBV7-8
ASSLEALLQETQY
>TRBV6-4
ASSDSVGQGADTQY
>TRBV28
ASSPSSGNTIY
>TRBV14
ASRPTNRPTGYT
>TRBV5-6
AGRDREVLQPQH
>TRBV20-1
SASEAGTQY
>TRBV12-3/TRBV12-4
ASSWTTTGELF
>TRBV10-1
ASSPGQGANAF
>TRBV24-1
ATSDRGYGYT
>TRBV10-3
ATLAHWANVLT
>TRBV13
ASSLGGTGGLHGYT
>TRBV9
ASRAGTPNTEAF
>TRBV28
ASTMGDETQY
>TRBV18
ASSPRGQPTNEKLF
>TRBV18
ASSLGPTGGSSNQPQH